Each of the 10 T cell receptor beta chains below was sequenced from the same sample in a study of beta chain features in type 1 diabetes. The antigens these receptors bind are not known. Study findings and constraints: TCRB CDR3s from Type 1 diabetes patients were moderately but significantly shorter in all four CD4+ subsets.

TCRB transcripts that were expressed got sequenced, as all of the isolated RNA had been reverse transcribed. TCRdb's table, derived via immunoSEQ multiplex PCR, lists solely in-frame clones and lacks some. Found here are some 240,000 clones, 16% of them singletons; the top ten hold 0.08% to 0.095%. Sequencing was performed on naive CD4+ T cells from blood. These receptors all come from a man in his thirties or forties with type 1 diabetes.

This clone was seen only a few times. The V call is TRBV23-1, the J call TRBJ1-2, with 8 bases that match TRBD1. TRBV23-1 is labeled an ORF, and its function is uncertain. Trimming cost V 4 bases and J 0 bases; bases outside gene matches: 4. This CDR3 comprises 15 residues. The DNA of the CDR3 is TGCGCCAGCAGTCTGACAGGGGAAGCTAACTATGGCTACACCTTC. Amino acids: CASSLTGEANYGYTF.

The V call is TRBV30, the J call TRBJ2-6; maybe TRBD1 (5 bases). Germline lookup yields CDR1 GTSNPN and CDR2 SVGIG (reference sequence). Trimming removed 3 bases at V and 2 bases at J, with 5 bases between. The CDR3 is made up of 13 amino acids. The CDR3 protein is CAWRGAGANVLTF. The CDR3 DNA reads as TGTGCCTGGAGAGGGGCTGGGGCCAACGTCCTGACTTTC.

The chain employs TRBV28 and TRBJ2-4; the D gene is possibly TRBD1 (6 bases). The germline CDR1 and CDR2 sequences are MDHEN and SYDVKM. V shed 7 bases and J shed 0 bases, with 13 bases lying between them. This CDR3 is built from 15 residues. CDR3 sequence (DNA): TGTGCCAGCAACCGACAGGCCATAGCCAAAAACATTCAGTACTTC. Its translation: CASNRQAIAKNIQYF.

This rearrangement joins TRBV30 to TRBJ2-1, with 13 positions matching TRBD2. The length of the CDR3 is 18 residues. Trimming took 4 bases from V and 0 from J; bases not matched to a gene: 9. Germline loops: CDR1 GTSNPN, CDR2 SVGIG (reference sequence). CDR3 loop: CAWKTGTSGTSSYNEQFF. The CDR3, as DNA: TGTGCCTGGAAAACAGGGACTAGCGGGACTAGCTCCTACAATGAGCAGTTCTTC.

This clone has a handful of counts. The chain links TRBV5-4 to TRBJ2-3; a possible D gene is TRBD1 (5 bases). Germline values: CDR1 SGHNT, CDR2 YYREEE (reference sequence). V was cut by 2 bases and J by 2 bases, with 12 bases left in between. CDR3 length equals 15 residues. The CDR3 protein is CASSFSDSSTDTQYF. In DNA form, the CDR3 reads TGTGCCAGCAGCTTTAGTGACAGCTCCACAGATACGCAGTATTTT.

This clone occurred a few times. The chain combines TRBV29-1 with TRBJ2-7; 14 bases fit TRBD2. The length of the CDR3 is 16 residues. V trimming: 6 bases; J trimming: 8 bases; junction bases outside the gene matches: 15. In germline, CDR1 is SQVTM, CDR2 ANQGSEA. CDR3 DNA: TGCAGCGTCGCGGGACTAGCGGGAGATAGAGTTTTAAAGCAGTACTTC. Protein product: CSVAGLAGDRVLKQYF.

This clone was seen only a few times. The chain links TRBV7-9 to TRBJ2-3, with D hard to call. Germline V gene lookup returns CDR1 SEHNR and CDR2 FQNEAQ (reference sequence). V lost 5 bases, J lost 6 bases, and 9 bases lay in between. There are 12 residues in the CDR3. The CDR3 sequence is CASSERADTQYF. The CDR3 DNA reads TGTGCCAGCAGCGAAAGGGCTGATACGCAGTATTTT.

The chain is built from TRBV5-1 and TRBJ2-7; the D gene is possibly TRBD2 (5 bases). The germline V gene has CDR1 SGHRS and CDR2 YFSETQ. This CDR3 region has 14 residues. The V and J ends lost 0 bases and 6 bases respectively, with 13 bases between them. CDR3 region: CASSLAAGPGEQYF. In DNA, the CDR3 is TGCGCCAGCAGCTTGGCCGCGGGTCCGGGCGAGCAGTACTTC.

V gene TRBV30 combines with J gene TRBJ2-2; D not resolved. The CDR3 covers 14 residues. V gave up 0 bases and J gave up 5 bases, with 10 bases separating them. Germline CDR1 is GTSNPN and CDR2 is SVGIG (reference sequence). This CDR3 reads CAWSVVSVTGELFF. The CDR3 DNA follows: TGTGCCTGGAGTGTGGTGAGCGTGACCGGGGAGCTGTTTTTT.

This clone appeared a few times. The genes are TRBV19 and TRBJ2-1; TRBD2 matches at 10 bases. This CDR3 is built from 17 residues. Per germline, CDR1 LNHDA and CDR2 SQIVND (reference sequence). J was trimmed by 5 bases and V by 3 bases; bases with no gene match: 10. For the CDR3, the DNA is TGTGCCAGTAGTATTTCCCCAGCGGGAGGGAAGGACAATGAGCAGTTCTTC. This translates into CASSISPAGGKDNEQFF.